Following are 21 T cell receptor beta chains from one sample sequenced in a study of memory CD4+ T cells and cytomegalovirus serostatus. The sort gate was single viable CD3+CD4+CD8-CD45RO+ cells for memory CD4+ T cells. TCRdb's copy holds only in-frame clones and misses some; the assay was immunoSEQ multiplex PCR. The table shows about 52,000 clones, with over 60% occurring only once. Sequenced sample: memory CD4+ T cells from blood. These receptors originate from an adult in good health and CMV-seropositive.

V usage is TRBV7-8 and J usage is TRBJ1-2; D gene unclear. CDR3 length: 14 amino acids. Germline V gene lookup returns CDR1 SGHVS and CDR2 FQNEAQ. Trimming took 5 bases from V and 8 from J, leaving 18 bases between them. In nucleotides, the CDR3 is TGTGCCAGCAGCAATAAACTGACGGAACCAGGCTACACCTTC. Its protein product is CASSNKLTEPGYTF.

The chain recombines TRBV19 with TRBJ2-2; TRBD1 aligns across 8 bases. Germline V gene sequence: CDR1 LNHDA, CDR2 SQIVND (reference sequence). V shed 4 bases, J shed 5 bases, and the junction held 6 bases outside the gene matches. The CDR3 is 15 amino acids. CDR3 nucleotide sequence: TGTGCCAGTAGTACCCGGACAGGGTTGACCGGGGAGCTGTTTTTT. It codes for CASSTRTGLTGELFF.

The chain joins TRBV5-1 to TRBJ2-3, with D unclear. The CDR3 contains 15 residues. The germline CDR1 and CDR2 sequences are SGHRS and YFSETQ. V lost 0 bases and J lost 2, with 10 bases in between. The CDR3 sequence is CASSLEGKDTDTQYF. CDR3 in DNA: TGCGCCAGCAGCTTGGAAGGGAAAGACACAGATACGCAGTATTTT. Using reference TRBV5-1 and TRBJ2-3 for the parts outside the CDR3, the full variable domain is KAGVTQTPRYLIKTRGQQVTLSCSPISGHRSVSWYQQTPGQGLQFLFEYFSETQRNKGNFPGRFSGRQFSNSRSEMNVSTLELGDSALYLCASSLEGKDTDTQYFGPGTRLTVL.

V and J are TRBV5-1 and TRBJ1-1, with unresolved D. CDR3 size: 13 residues. The V and J ends lost 5 bases and 2 bases respectively, with 10 bases between them. Per the germline V gene, CDR1 is SGHRS and CDR2 is YFSETQ. CDR3 nucleotide sequence: TGCGCCAGCAGTTACACTGATAACACTGAAGCTTTCTTT. Protein sequence: CASSYTDNTEAFF.

V gene TRBV28 combines with J gene TRBJ2-7; 8 bases line up with TRBD1. Per germline, CDR1 MDHEN and CDR2 SYDVKM. This CDR3 has 15 residues. V lost 2 bases, J lost 2 bases, and 5 bases stayed unmatched. The CDR3 DNA reads TGTGCCAGCAGTTTACTTAGGGACAGGCCCTACGAGCAGTACTTC. This sequence encodes CASSLLRDRPYEQYF.

This chain uses TRBV5-6 with TRBJ2-3; tentatively, D is TRBD1 or TRBD2 (6 bases each). The V end lost 4 bases, the J end lost 0 bases, and 12 bases lay between the germline ends. This CDR3 is built from 15 residues. The V gene's germline CDR1 is SGHDT and CDR2 YYEEEE. The CDR3 spells CASSLLGGSTDTQYF. Written as DNA, the CDR3 is TGTGCCAGCAGCCTCCTGGGGGGCAGCACAGATACGCAGTATTTT.

With regard to this clone: Germline and junction disagree at one end, which may indicate a read error. The gene calls are TRBV6-1 and TRBJ1-1, with D unclear. CDR3 length equals 15 residues. CDR1 and CDR2 from the germline V gene are MNHNS and SASEGT. The CDR3 here is CASSDVWGMNAEAFF. The CDR3 region has the DNA TGTGCCAGCAGTGATGTCTGGGGTATGAACGCTGAAGCTTTCTTT.

V is TRBV7-8 and J is TRBJ2-7; 9 nucleotides align to TRBD2. J was trimmed by 5 bases and V by 4 bases; bases with no gene match: 12. The CDR3 runs 16 residues. CDR1 is SGHVS, CDR2 FQNEAQ, per germline. The CDR3 DNA sequence: TGTGCCAGCAGCTCGGGCGGGAGGGCCCTCGGCCACGAGCAGTACTTC. It codes for CASSSGGRALGHEQYF.

The chain recombines TRBV10-3 with TRBJ1-2; 9 bases are a match to TRBD1. CDR1 is ENHRY and CDR2 is SYGVKD in the germline V gene. CDR3 length equals 13 residues. V was pared by 4 bases and J by 6 bases, with 3 bases of the junction left unmatched. This chain's CDR3 is CAISGRQGDGYTF. The CDR3 DNA sequence: TGTGCCATCAGTGGTAGACAGGGGGATGGCTACACCTTC.

The chain carries TRBV12-5 and TRBJ2-3; the D gene is possibly TRBD2 (6 bases). The CDR3 consists of 16 residues. V was cut by 3 bases and J by 3 bases, with 16 bases left in between. Germline CDR1 LGHNT, CDR2 FRNRAP. CDR3 in DNA: TGTGCTAGTGGTTTAGGGCGGATGGGGGGAACAGATACGCAGTATTTT. Translating it yields CASGLGRMGGTDTQYF.

The rearrangement uses TRBV5-1 and TRBJ2-7; 12 bases map to TRBD1. The germline V gene has CDR1 SGHRS and CDR2 YFSETQ. Trimming took 7 bases from V and 7 from J; bases not matched to a gene: 15. This CDR3 contains 16 residues. CDR3 coding DNA: TGCGCCAGCGGGCCGTTGCAGGGACAGGGGGCTTGGGAGCAGTACTTC. It yields the protein CASGPLQGQGAWEQYF.

V usage is TRBV7-9 and J usage is TRBJ2-7; 10 bases align to TRBD2. The junction had 5 bases not matched to a gene; V was cut back by 5 bases and J by 1 base. In germline, CDR1 is SEHNR, CDR2 FQNEAQ (reference sequence). The CDR3 length is 15 residues. The CDR3 spells CASSKTSGASYEQYF. The CDR3 nucleotides are TGTGCCAGCAGCAAAACTAGCGGGGCTTCCTACGAGCAGTACTTC.

The chain uses TRBV7-9 and TRBJ2-1; the match to TRBD2 covers 11 bases. Germline CDR1 SEHNR, CDR2 FQNEAQ (reference sequence). The J segment lost 8 bases and the V segment lost 4 bases, leaving 13 bases of the junction unmatched. The CDR3 length is 17 residues. Here the CDR3 DNA reads TGTGCCAGCAGCTACCTAGGGACTAGCGGTCTGGGGGATGAGCAGTTCTTC. Protein product: CASSYLGTSGLGDEQFF.

This clone was detected only a few times. The gene calls are TRBV21-1 and TRBJ1-5. TRBV21-1 is marked as a pseudogene. The CDR3 consists of 16 residues. For the CDR3, the DNA is TGTGCCAGCAGCAAAGCGACGGCGGGAGTCAATCAGCCCCAGCATTTT. Encoded protein: CASSKATAGVNQPQHF.

This clone was observed a few times. This chain connects TRBV19 to TRBJ1-6; D gene unclear. This CDR3 is 13 amino acids long. Germline V gene lookup returns CDR1 LNHDA and CDR2 SQIVND (reference sequence). Trimming stripped 3 bases from V and 8 bases from J, with 8 bases between. Here the CDR3 reads CASSMFGDSPLHF. For the CDR3, the DNA is TGTGCCAGTAGTATGTTTGGGGATTCACCCCTCCACTTT. The full variable domain, completed using reference TRBV19 and TRBJ1-6, is DGGITQSPKYLFRKEGQNVTLSCEQNLNHDAMYWYRQDPGQGLRLIYYSQIVNDFQKGDIAEGYSVSREKKESFPLTVTSAQKNPTAFYLCASSMFGDSPLHFGNGTRLTVT.

The chain uses TRBV5-1 and TRBJ2-1; D possibly corresponds to TRBD2 (5 bases). The CDR3 contains 12 residues. The germline CDR1 and CDR2 sequences are SGHRS and YFSETQ. Deletions cut 0 bases from V and 9 bases from J, with 7 bases between. Written as DNA, the CDR3 is TGCGCCAGCAGCTTGGAACGGGGTGAGCAGTTCTTC. Its protein is CASSLERGEQFF. The variable domain in full, with the rest retrieved from reference TRBV5-1 and TRBJ2-1, is KAGVTQTPRYLIKTRGQQVTLSCSPISGHRSVSWYQQTPGQGLQFLFEYFSETQRNKGNFPGRFSGRQFSNSRSEMNVSTLELGDSALYLCASSLERGEQFFGPGTRLTVL.

The V and J genes are TRBV15 and TRBJ1-1; the match to TRBD1 covers 7 bases. The germline CDR1 and CDR2 sequences are LNHNV and YYDKDF (reference sequence). This CDR3 is built from 14 residues. Unmatched junction bases numbered 2, after V lost 0 bases and J lost 4 bases. CDR3 sequence (DNA): TGTGCCACCAGCAGAGAGCCAGGGGGCACTGAAGCTTTCTTT. Amino acids: CATSREPGGTEAFF. Full variable domain (rest looked up from reference TRBV15 and TRBJ1-1): DAMVIQNPRYQVTQFGKPVTLSCSQTLNHNVMYWYQQKSSQAPKLLFHYYDKDFNNEADTPDNFQSRRPNTSFCFLDIRSPGLGDTAMYLCATSREPGGTEAFFGQGTRLTVV.

This chain connects TRBV12-5 to TRBJ2-5, with 16 bases fitting TRBD2. This CDR3 region has 17 residues. Germline V gene sequence: CDR1 LGHNT, CDR2 FRNRAP. J lost 4 bases, V lost 1 base, and 3 bases had no gene match. The CDR3 nucleotides are TGTGCTAGTGGTTTGGGAGGGACTAGCGGGAGGGGAGAGACCCAGTACTTC. Amino acids: CASGLGGTSGRGETQYF.

Only a few counts were recorded for this clone. A junction end diverges from the germline sequence, so it may reflect a read error. The rearrangement joins TRBV7-2 to TRBJ1-2; 11 bases map to TRBD1. Germline V lookup: CDR1 SGHTA, CDR2 FQGNSA. The length of the CDR3 is 15 residues. CDR3 region: CASSLAGTGGRGYTF. Written as DNA, the CDR3 is TGTGCCAGCAGCCTAGCCGGGACAGGGGGGCGAGGCTACACCTTC.

V is TRBV5-4 and J is TRBJ1-2; no clear D. V shed 0 bases and J shed 0 bases, with 15 bases lying between them. CDR1 and CDR2 from the germline V gene are SGHNT and YYREEE (reference sequence). The CDR3 is 17 amino acids. CDR3 bases: TGTGCCAGCAGCTTGGGAGGGCCCGGATCCCCTAACTATGGCTACACCTTC. It codes for CASSLGGPGSPNYGYTF.

The rearrangement joins TRBV30 to TRBJ2-6; D may be TRBD1 or TRBD2 (6 bases each). The CDR3 has 17 amino acids. Germline CDR1 reads GTSNPN; CDR2 reads SVGIG (reference sequence). Trimming removed 2 bases from V and 0 bases from J, with 14 bases in between. CDR3 region: CAWSRGEALSGANVLTF. The CDR3 bases are TGTGCCTGGAGTAGGGGGGAGGCCCTCTCTGGGGCCAACGTCCTGACTTTC.